What follows are 17 T cell receptor beta chains derived from one specimen sequenced in a study of Ad26.COV2.S vaccination and SARS-CoV-2 variants. Assay: immunoSEQ multiplex PCR; the TCRdb copy retains only in-frame clones and omits some. The sample carries under 300,000 clones, about 83% recorded once. Noted treatment: 19 received Ad26.COV2.S at low or high dose, single or two shots; roughly five received placebo; per-sample allocation not given. Day 63 following the first vaccine or placebo injection was when the samples were taken. The source was peripheral blood, collected in a trial of Ad26.COV2.S vaccine versus placebo. The receptors derive from a person aged 18-65 years who received the Ad26.COV2.S COVID-19 vaccine or a placebo.

The chain combines TRBV30 with TRBJ1-5; tentative D call: TRBD1 (5 bases). V was shortened by 2 bases and J by 5 bases, with 7 bases between the two germline ends. The CDR3 length is 12 residues. Germline-derived CDR1 and CDR2 are GTSNPN and SVGIG (reference sequence). The CDR3 bases are TGTGCCTGGAGTAGGGGATATCAGCCCCAGCATTTT. It yields the protein CAWSRGYQPQHF. Using reference TRBV30 and TRBJ1-5 for the parts outside the CDR3, the full variable domain is SQTIHQWPATLVQPVGSPLSLECTVEGTSNPNLYWYRQAAGRGLQLLFYSVGIGQISSEVPQNLSASRPQDRQFILSSKKLLLSDSGFYLCAWSRGYQPQHFGDGTRLSIL.

The rearrangement joins TRBV4-3 to TRBJ2-1; 8 bases fit TRBD2. The CDR3 consists of 14 residues. CDR1 is LGHNA and CDR2 is YSLEER in the germline V gene. V lost 0 bases, J lost 6 bases, and 1 base stayed unmatched. CDR3 amino acids: CASSQDGTSNEQFF. CDR3 nucleotides: TGCGCCAGCAGCCAAGATGGGACTAGCAATGAGCAGTTCTTC.

This clone was detected only once. CDR3 in DNA: TGTGCCAGCAGCGTCGGGACTCCCGATGGCGAGCAGTACGTC. Translation: CASSVGTPDGEQYV. The chain carries TRBV7-9 and TRBJ2-7; a weak D match, TRBD2 (6 bases). CDR1 and CDR2 (germline): SEHNR, FQNEAQ (reference sequence). The CDR3 loop spans 14 amino acids. V was clipped by 5 bases and J by 6 bases, with 17 bases between them.

The rearrangement uses TRBV6-2 or TRBV6-3 and TRBJ2-2; TRBD1 agrees at 7 bases. CDR1 is MNHEY and CDR2 is SVGEGT in the germline V gene. The V and J ends lost 4 bases and 6 bases, in that order; junction bases with no gene match: 5. CDR3 length: 14 residues. CDR3 DNA sequence: TGTGCCAGCAGTTCACAGGGGTGGGCCGGGGAGCTGTTTTTT. It specifies CASSSQGWAGELFF.

The CDR3 reads CASSPFTGDYGYTF. The CDR3, as DNA: TGTGCCAGCTCACCGTTCACAGGGGACTATGGCTACACCTTC. The chain couples TRBV18 to TRBJ1-2; 7 bases agree with TRBD1. There are 14 residues in the CDR3. Trimming removed 3 bases from V and 3 bases from J; junction bases left unmatched: 4. Germline V gene lookup returns CDR1 KGHSH and CDR2 LQKENI.

This clone has a handful of counts. This chain links TRBV5-1 with TRBJ1-4, with D maybe TRBD1 (5 bases). Germline values: CDR1 SGHRS, CDR2 YFSETQ. V dropped 2 bases and J dropped 5 bases, with 10 bases sitting between them. The length of the CDR3 is 14 residues. The CDR3 protein is CASSFQGQNEKLFF. CDR3 DNA: TGCGCCAGCAGCTTTCAGGGCCAGAATGAAAAACTGTTTTTT.

The chain has TRBV27 and TRBJ1-2; 9 bases match TRBD1. The CDR3 consists of 17 residues. Germline V gene sequence: CDR1 MNHEY, CDR2 SMNVEV (reference sequence). V was pared by 5 bases and J by 5 bases, with 15 bases of the junction left unmatched. CDR3 amino acids: CASSNSGRDRVPYGYTF. The DNA of the CDR3 is TGTGCCAGCAGTAATAGCGGTCGGGACAGGGTCCCGTATGGCTACACCTTC.

The chain has TRBV11-2 and TRBJ1-2, with D possibly TRBD1 on 6 matching bases. V was trimmed by 2 bases and J by 3 bases, leaving 10 bases between them. Germline CDR1 and CDR2: SGHAT and FQNNGV. This CDR3 is 14 amino acids long. The CDR3 nucleotides are TGTGCCAGCAGCTTAATAGGGGGGGACTATGGCTACACCTTC. Its protein product is CASSLIGGDYGYTF. Filled out from reference TRBV11-2 and TRBJ1-2, the complete variable domain reads EAGVAQSPRYKIIEKRQSVAFWCNPISGHATLYWYQQILGQGPKLLIQFQNNGVVDDSQLPKDRFSAERLKGVDSTLKIQPAKLEDSAVYLCASSLIGGDYGYTFGSGTRLTVV.

The V and J genes are TRBV25-1 and TRBJ2-1; no definite D call. Per the germline V gene, CDR1 is MGHDK and CDR2 is SYGVNS. V was cut by 6 bases and J by 6 bases, with 18 bases left in between. The CDR3 loop spans 15 amino acids. In DNA, the CDR3 is TGTGCCAGCAGCGAAGACGCACGGAACTTCAATGAGCAGTTCTTC. Encoded protein: CASSEDARNFNEQFF.

This clone appeared once. The CDR3 protein is CASSYTGGWEQYV. The CDR3 coding sequence is TGTGCCAGCAGTTATACAGGGGGCTGGGAGCAGTACGTC. The V and J genes are TRBV6-2 or TRBV6-3 and TRBJ2-7; TRBD1 matches at 9 bases. Trimming cost V 3 bases and J 7 bases; bases outside gene matches: 4. Germline V gene sequence: CDR1 MNHEY, CDR2 SVGEGT. The CDR3 runs 13 residues.

Here the CDR3 DNA reads TGTGCCAGCTCACTCACCGGGACCACCTACAATGAGCAGTTCTTC. Translating it yields CASSLTGTTYNEQFF. The chain carries TRBV18 and TRBJ2-1; the D gene could be TRBD1 or TRBD2 (5 bases each). There are 15 residues in the CDR3. The ends were cut back, 4 bases at V and 2 bases at J, with 12 bases in the middle. In germline, CDR1 is KGHSH, CDR2 LQKENI.

The chain is built from TRBV7-2 and TRBJ2-1; D is uncertain. Germline assignment: CDR1 SGHTA and CDR2 FQGNSA. CDR3 length equals 11 residues. The ends were cut back, 2 bases at V and 8 bases at J, with 4 bases in the middle. CDR3 bases: TGTGCCAGCAGCTTATTTGATGAGCAGTTCTTC. As protein: CASSLFDEQFF.

The chain recombines TRBV15 with TRBJ1-5, with unresolved D. Germline V gene sequence: CDR1 LNHNV, CDR2 YYDKDF (reference sequence). V was shortened by 5 bases and J by 4 bases, with 15 bases between the two germline ends. The CDR3 is made up of 15 amino acids. CDR3 amino acids: CATSEGTETNQPQHF. CDR3 sequence (DNA): TGTGCCACCAGCGAGGGAACAGAAACTAATCAGCCCCAGCATTTT.

CDR3 sequence: CASSLQVSSYEQYF. The CDR3 nucleotides read TGTGCCAGCAGCTTGCAGGTCAGTTCCTACGAGCAGTACTTC. The chain couples TRBV13 to TRBJ2-7; no definite D call. Germline lookup yields CDR1 PRHDT and CDR2 FYEKMQ (reference sequence). Trimming shortened V by 3 bases and J by 1 base, and 10 bases separated the two germline ends. The CDR3 is 14 residues long.

Turning to this clone: The junction shows a germline mismatch at one end, possibly a read error. The chain combines TRBV3-1 (or the pseudogene TRBV3-2) with TRBJ1-2; D is perhaps TRBD1 (5 bases). The CDR3 loop spans 11 amino acids. From germline, CDR1 is LGHDT and CDR2 YNNKEL (reference sequence). The CDR3 DNA sequence: TGTGCCAGCAGCCAAGGATGGGACCTACACTTC. Translation gives CASSQGWDLHF.

The V call is TRBV6-5, the J call TRBJ1-5, with 9 bases fitting TRBD1. Germline values: CDR1 MNHEY, CDR2 SVGAGI. The CDR3 is made up of 14 amino acids. V lost 4 bases, J lost 6 bases, and 4 bases stayed unmatched. In DNA form, the CDR3 reads TGTGCCAGCAGTTCGGGACAGGGTGGTCAGCCCCAGCATTTT. Translated, it gives CASSSGQGGQPQHF.

V usage is TRBV2 and J usage is TRBJ1-2, with TRBD1 as a possible D gene (5 bases). Germline CDR1 and CDR2: SNHLY and FYNNEI. The CDR3 is made up of 13 amino acids. V lost 5 bases and J lost 3, with 10 bases in between. DNA of the CDR3: TGTGCCAGCAGTCTAGACAGCGACTATGGCTACACCTTC. This gives the protein CASSLDSDYGYTF.